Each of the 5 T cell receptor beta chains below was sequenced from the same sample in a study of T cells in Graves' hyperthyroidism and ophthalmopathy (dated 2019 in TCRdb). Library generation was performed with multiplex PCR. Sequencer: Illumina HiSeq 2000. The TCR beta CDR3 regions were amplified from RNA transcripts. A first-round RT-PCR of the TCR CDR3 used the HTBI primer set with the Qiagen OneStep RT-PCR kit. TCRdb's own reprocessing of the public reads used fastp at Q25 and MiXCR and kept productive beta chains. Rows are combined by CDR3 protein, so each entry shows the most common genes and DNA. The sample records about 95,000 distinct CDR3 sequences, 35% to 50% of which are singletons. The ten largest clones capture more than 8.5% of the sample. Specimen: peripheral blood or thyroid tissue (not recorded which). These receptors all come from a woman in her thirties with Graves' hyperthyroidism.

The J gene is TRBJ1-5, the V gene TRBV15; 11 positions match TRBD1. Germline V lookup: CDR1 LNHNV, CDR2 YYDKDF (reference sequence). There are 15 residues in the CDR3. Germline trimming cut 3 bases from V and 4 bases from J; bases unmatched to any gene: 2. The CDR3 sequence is CATSSRDRGNQPQHF. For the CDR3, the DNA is TGTGCCACCAGCAGTCGGGACAGGGGGAATCAGCCCCAGCATTTT.

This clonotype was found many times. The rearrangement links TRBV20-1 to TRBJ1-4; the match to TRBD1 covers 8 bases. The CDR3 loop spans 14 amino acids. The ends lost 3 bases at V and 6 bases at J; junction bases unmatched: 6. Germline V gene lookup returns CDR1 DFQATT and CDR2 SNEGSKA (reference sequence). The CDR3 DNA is TGCAGTGCTAGGTGCGACAGGGGACATGAAAAACTGTTTTTT. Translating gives CSARCDRGHEKLFF.

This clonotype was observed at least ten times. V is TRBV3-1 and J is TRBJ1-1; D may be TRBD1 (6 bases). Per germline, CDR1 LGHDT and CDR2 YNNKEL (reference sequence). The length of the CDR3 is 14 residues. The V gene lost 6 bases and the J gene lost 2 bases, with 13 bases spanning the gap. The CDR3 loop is CASRYRAANTEAFF. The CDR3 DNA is TGTGCCAGCAGGTACAGGGCGGCAAACACTGAAGCTTTCTTT.

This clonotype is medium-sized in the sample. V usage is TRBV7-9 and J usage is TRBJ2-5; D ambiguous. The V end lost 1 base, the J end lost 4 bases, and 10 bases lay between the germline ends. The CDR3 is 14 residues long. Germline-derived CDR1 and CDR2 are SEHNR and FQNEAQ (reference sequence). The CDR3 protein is CASSLVGMTETQYF. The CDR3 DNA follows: TGTGCCAGCAGCTTAGTGGGGATGACAGAGACCCAGTACTTC.

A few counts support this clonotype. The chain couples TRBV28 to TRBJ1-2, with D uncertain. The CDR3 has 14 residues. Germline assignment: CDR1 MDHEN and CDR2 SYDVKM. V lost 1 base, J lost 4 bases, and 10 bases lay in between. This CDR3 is CASSLLWSLYGYTF. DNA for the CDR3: TGTGCCAGCAGTTTATTATGGTCTCTCTATGGCTACACCTTC.